This is a list of T cell receptor beta chains from one sample in a study of blood T cells in healthy people across ages. TCRdb used MiXCR to reprocess the 5' RACE reads, holding one entry per CDR3 protein. The sample includes about 1,400,000 distinct CDR3 sequences, 59% of them seen just once. Sample: blood. These receptors were collected from a man between 18 and 35 years old in good health. The CDR3 runs from the conserved cysteine through the conserved F or W. Fields, in order: D gene, J gene, V gene, clone size, CDR3 protein, CDR3 DNA. The D gene is left open where the match is weak. The size of a clone is reported for some rows only, either as once, few or many, or as a class for expanded clones.

>TRBD2|TRBJ2-5|TRBV12-3/TRBV12-4|few
CATSTSGGLGETQYF
TGTGCCACCTCGACTAGCGGGGGACTCGGGGAGACCCAGTACTTC
>TRBD1|TRBJ2-3|TRBV9|NA
CASSVGTASADTQYF
TGTGCCAGCAGCGTCGGGACAGCATCAGCAGATACGCAGTATTTT
>TRBD2|TRBJ2-1|TRBV12-3/TRBV12-4|NA
CASSSLAGKFF
TGTGCCAGCAGTTCACTAGCGGGGAAGTTCTTC
>NA|TRBJ2-3|TRBV6-5|few
CASSNRADTQYF
TGTGCCAGCAGCAACAGGGCGGATACGCAGTATTTT
>TRBD1|TRBJ1-5|TRBV6-6|NA
CASSYIQGFRNQPQHF
TGTGCCAGCAGTTACATACAGGGGTTTCGCAATCAGCCCCAGCATTTT
>TRBD2|TRBJ2-1|TRBV9|few
CASSAKGLAANEQFF
TGTGCCAGCAGCGCCAAAGGACTAGCGGCGAATGAGCAGTTCTTC
>NA|TRBJ2-1|TRBV6-5|NA
CASSYQSYNEQFF
TGTGCCAGCAGTTACCAGTCCTACAATGAGCAGTTCTTC
>TRBD2|TRBJ2-3|TRBV20-1|few
CSARGMGLAETTDTQYF
TGCAGTGCTAGGGGAATGGGACTAGCGGAGACAACAGATACGCAGTATTTT
>NA|TRBJ2-7|TRBV12-3/TRBV12-4|NA
CASSIPIGTGEYEQYF
TGTGCCAGCAGTATCCCAATCGGGACGGGAGAATACGAGCAGTACTTC
>TRBD2|TRBJ2-2|TRBV4-1|once
CASSQDGTSGRTGELFF
TGCGCCAGCAGCCAAGACGGGACTAGCGGGAGAACCGGGGAGCTGTTTTTT
>TRBD1|TRBJ2-5|TRBV11-2|NA
CASSRDSPPETQYF
TGTGCCAGCAGCCGGGACAGCCCGCCGGAGACCCAGTACTTC
>NA|TRBJ1-2|TRBV27|NA
CATGMGRGYGYTF
TGTGCCACCGGGATGGGACGTGGTTATGGCTACACCTTC
>TRBD1|TRBJ1-1|TRBV11-2|few
CASSLDLGITGAAFF
TGTGCCAGCAGCTTAGATCTCGGGATCACAGGGGCAGCTTTCTTT
>NA|TRBJ1-2|TRBV7-9|NA
CASSSSRPYDYGYTF
TGTGCCAGCAGCTCGAGTCGGCCGTATGACTATGGCTACACCTTC
>NA|TRBJ2-3|TRBV7-9|once
CASESSAADTQYF
TGTGCCAGCGAGTCTAGCGCGGCAGATACGCAGTATTTT
>NA|TRBJ2-4|TRBV29-1|few
CSVGARGQNIQYF
TGCAGCGTTGGGGCCAGGGGCCAAAACATTCAGTACTTC
>NA|TRBJ2-1|TRBV2|NA
CASSHRGGGSYSFNEQFF
TGTGCCAGCAGTCACCGAGGGGGGGGCAGTTATAGTTTCAATGAGCAGTTCTTC
>TRBD1|TRBJ2-3|TRBV7-8|once
CASSFDRGLTDTQYF
TGTGCCAGCAGCTTCGACAGGGGGCTCACAGATACGCAGTATTTT
>NA|TRBJ1-2|TRBV21-1|NA
CASSIRTGDGYTF
TGTGCCAGCAGCATCCGGACAGGGGATGGCTACACCTTC
>NA|TRBJ1-1|TRBV12-3/TRBV12-4|NA
CASSLGVMYTEAFF
TGTGCCAGCAGTTTGGGGGTTATGTACACTGAAGCTTTCTTT
>TRBD1|TRBJ2-7|TRBV6-1|NA
CASGTAIYEQYF
TGTGCCAGCGGGACAGCCATCTACGAGCAGTACTTC
>NA|TRBJ2-1|TRBV29-1|few
CSVEQGSYNEQFF
TGCAGCGTAGAACAGGGCTCCTATAATGAGCAGTTCTTC
>NA|TRBJ1-2|TRBV12-3/TRBV12-4|NA
CASSLAPNVMDYGYTF
TGTGCCAGCAGTTTAGCGCCGAACGTCATGGACTATGGCTACACCTTC
>NA|TRBJ2-1|TRBV20-1|NA
CSARMANYNEQFF
TGCAGTGCTAGGATGGCTAACTACAATGAGCAGTTCTTC
>NA|TRBJ1-6|TRBV2|NA
CAGSAGTESSPLHF
TGTGCCGGCTCCGCCGGGACGGAGAGTTCACCCCTCCACTTT
>NA|TRBJ2-7|TRBV4-3|NA
CASSQEIGGHEQYF
TGCGCCAGCAGCCAAGAGATTGGGGGACACGAGCAGTACTTC